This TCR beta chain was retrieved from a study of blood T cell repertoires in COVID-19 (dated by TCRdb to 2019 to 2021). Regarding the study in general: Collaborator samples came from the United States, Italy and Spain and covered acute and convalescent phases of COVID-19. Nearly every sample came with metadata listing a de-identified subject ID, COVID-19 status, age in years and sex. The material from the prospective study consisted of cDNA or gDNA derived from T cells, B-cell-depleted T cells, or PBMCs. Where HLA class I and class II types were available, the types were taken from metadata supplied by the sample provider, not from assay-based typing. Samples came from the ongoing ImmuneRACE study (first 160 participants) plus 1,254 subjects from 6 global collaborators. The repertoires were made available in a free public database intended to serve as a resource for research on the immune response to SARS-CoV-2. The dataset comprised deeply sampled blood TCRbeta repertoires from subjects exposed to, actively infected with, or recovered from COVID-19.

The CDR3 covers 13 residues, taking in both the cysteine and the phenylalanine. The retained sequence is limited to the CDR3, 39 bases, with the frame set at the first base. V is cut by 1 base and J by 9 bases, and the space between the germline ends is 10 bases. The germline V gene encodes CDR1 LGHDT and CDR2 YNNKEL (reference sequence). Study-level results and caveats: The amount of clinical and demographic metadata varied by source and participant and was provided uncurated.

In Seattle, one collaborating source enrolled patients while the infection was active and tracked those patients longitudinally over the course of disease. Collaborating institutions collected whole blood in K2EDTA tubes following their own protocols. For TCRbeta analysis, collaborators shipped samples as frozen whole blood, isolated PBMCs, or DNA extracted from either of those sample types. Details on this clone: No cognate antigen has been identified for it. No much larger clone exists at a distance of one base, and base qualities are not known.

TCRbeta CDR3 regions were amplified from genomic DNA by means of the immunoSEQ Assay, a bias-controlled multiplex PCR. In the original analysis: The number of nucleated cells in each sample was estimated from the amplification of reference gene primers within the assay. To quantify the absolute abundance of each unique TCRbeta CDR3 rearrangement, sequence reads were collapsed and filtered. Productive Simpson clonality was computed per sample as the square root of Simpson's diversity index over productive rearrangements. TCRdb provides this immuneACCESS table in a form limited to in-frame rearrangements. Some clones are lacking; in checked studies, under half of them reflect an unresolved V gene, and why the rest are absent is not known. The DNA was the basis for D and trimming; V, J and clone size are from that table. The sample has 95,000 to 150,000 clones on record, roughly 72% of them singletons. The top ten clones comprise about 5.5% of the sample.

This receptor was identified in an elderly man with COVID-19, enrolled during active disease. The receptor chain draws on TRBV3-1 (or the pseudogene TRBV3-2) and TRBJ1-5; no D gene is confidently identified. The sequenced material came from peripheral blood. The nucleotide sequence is TGTGCCAGCAGCCAAGCGACTCCACGGCCCCAGCATTTT. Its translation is CASSQATPRPQHF.